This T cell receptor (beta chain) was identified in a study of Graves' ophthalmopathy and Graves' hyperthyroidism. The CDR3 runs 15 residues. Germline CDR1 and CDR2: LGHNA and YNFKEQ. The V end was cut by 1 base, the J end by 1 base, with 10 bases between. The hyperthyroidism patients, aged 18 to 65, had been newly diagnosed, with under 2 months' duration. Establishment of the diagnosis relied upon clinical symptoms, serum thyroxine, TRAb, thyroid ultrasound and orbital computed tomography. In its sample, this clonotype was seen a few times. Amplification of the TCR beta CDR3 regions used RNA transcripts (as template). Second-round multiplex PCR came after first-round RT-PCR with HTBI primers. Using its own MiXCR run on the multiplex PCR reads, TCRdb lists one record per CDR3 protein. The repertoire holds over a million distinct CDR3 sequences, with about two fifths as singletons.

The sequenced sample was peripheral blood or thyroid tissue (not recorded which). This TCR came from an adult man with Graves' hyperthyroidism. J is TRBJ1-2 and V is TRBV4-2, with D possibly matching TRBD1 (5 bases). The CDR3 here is CASSQAGGFNYGYTF. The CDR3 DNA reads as TGTGCCAGCAGCCAAGCTGGGGGGTTTAACTATGGCTACACCTTC.